This TCR beta chain was sequenced in a study of PD-L1 blockade in urothelial cancer. The wider study: Males with urothelial cancer arising in the bladder constituted about nine tenths of the roughly 29 patients. Per blood sample, T cells had a median of roughly 150,000. Blood was evaluated 3 weeks (second dose) and 6 weeks after therapy began.

The method was immunoSEQ multiplex PCR; TCRdb's version includes in-frame clones alone and lacks a portion of them. Among around 120,000 clones, approximately 85% were seen once, and the ten largest hold about 2.3%. The CDR3 runs to 11 residues. V was cut by 7 bases and J by 8 bases, with 8 bases left in between. From germline, CDR1 is MDHEN and CDR2 SYDVKM. Material: PBMCs, obtained around atezolizumab (anti-PD-L1) treatment. The genes are TRBV28 and TRBJ1-4, with a possible D match to TRBD1 (6 bases). This sequence originates from a man aged 45-65 years with urothelial cancer. This CDR3 is CASTTGEKLFF. In nucleotides, the CDR3 is TGTGCCAGCACGACAGGAGAAAAACTGTTTTTT.